This T cell receptor (beta chain) was found in a study of type 1 and type 2 diabetes patients. Turning to the study itself: The cohort mixed type 1 diabetes, type 2 diabetes and nondiabetic donors. From PBMCs, CD4+ and CD8+ T cells were isolated by magnetic microbeads.

The PCR template was genomic DNA. Amplification of the beta chain CDR3 used 30 forward and 13 reverse multiplex primers. Each CDR3 protein gets one entry after TCRdb re-called the multiplex PCR reads with MiXCR. The data show 270,000 or so distinct CDR3 sequences, 47% seen once. As regards this clonotype: Its antigen is not known. An end of the junction differs from the germline gene, which may be a read error.

Study results and caveats: In type 2 diabetes, highly-expanded CD4+ clones took a median 3.9% of reads.

All diabetic donors were classified as either type 1 or type 2 diabetes. Germline values: CDR1 SGHTA, CDR2 FQGTGA. The CDR3 is 15 amino acids. The source material was peripheral blood mononuclear cells (PBMCs). The chain employs TRBV7-3 and TRBJ2-2; 7 bases match TRBD2. This clonotype was obtained from a man between 18 and 29 years old with type 2 diabetes. The CDR3 is CASSLSGTGIGELFF. The CDR3 DNA reads TGTGCCAGCAGTTTAAGCGGGACGGGGATCGGGGAGCTGTTTTTT.